The clone carrying this T cell receptor (beta chain) was recorded once. Authors' processing steps: Estimates of nucleated cell counts were drawn from the amplification of reference gene primers. This table comes from immunoSEQ multiplex PCR, and its TCRdb copy is limited to in-frame clones, with some not included. V and J calls and clone size come straight from that table; D and trimming were deduced from the DNA. The top ten hold approximately 1.5% of the sample, which has 110,000 or so clones, approximately 84% seen once. The CDR3 spans 18 residues. Germline V CDR1 and CDR2: SGHNT, YENEEA. V lost 1 base and J lost 9; bases outside the gene matches: 18. This specimen comes from a study of blood T cell repertoires in COVID-19.

The receptor's source is a man in his forties or fifties with acute or convalescent COVID-19. Sequences were obtained from peripheral blood. V usage is TRBV11-3 and J usage is TRBJ2-1, with TRBD1 matching over 7 bases. In nucleotides, the CDR3 is TGTGCCAGCAGCTTAGGGGCAGGGGGTTCCAGTGTGGGTGGTGAGCAGTTCTTC. Translation: CASSLGAGGSSVGGEQFF.